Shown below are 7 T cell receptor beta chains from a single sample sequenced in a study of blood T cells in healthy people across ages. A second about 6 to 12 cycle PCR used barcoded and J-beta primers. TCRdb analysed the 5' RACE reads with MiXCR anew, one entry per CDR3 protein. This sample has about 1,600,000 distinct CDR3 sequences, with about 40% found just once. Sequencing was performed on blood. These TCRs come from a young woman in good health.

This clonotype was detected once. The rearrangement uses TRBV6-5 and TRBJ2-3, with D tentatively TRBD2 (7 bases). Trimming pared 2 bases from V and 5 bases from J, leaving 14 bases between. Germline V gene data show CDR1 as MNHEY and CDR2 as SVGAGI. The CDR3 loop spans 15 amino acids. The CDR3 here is CASSYLRGRGDTQYF. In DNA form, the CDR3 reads TGTGCCAGCAGTTACCTGCGGGGGCGGGGAGATACGCAGTATTTT.

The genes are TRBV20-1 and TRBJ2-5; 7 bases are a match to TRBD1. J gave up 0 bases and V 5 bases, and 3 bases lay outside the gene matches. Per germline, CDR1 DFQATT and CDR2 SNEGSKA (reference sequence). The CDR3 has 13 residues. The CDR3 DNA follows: TGCAGTGCTGGGGACAGCAACCAAGAGACCCAGTACTTC. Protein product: CSAGDSNQETQYF.

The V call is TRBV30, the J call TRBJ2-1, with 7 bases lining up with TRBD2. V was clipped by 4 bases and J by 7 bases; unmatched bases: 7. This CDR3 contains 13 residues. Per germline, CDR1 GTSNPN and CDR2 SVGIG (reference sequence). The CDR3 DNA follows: TGTGCCTGGAAGGTGGGAGGGTGGAATGAGCAGTTCTTC. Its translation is CAWKVGGWNEQFF.

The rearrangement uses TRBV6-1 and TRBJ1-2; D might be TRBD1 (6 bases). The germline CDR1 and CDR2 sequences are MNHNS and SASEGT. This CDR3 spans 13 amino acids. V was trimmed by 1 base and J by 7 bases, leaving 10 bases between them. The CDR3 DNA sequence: TGTGCCAGCAGTGAAGTGTCAGGGGCTGGCTACACCTTC. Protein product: CASSEVSGAGYTF.

CDR3 nucleotide sequence: TGTGCCAGCAGCGGGCCCTCAGCAACTAATCAGCAGTTCTTC. Translating it yields CASSGPSATNQQFF. V usage is TRBV9 and J usage is TRBJ2-1, with unresolved D. The V end was cut by 3 bases, the J end by 11 bases, with 18 bases between. The CDR3 runs to 14 residues. Germline V gives CDR1 SGDLS, CDR2 YYNGEE.

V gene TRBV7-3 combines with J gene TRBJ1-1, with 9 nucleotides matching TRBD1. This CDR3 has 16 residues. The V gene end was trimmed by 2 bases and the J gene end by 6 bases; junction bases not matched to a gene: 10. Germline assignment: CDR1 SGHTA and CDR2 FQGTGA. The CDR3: CASSLLPGQGFSEAFF. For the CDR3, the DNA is TGTGCCAGCAGCTTACTCCCGGGACAGGGTTTCTCTGAAGCTTTCTTT.

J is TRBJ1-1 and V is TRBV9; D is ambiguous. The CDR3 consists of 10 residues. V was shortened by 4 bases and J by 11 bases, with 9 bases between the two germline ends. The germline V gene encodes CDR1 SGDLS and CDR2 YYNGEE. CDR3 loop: CASSPGPAFF. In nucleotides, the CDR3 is TGTGCCAGCAGCCCTGGGCCGGCTTTCTTT.